A selection of T cell receptor beta chains follows, all from one sample in a study of response to subunit inactivated influenza vaccine. TCRdb independently ran MiXCR on the RT-PCR reads; one entry per CDR3 protein. The top ten clones hold more than 8.5% of a sample with about 300,000 distinct CDR3 sequences, around a fifth of them seen once. Specimen: PBMCs from blood, collected about 19 months after vaccination. The receptors here all came from a man aged 50 to 69 who received an inactivated influenza vaccine. Each CDR3 is given with its conserved first and last residue. D genes are given only for firm matches. For some rows the clone size is stated as once, few or many, or as a class when expanded; others skip it.

d_gene,v_gene,j_gene,abundance,CDR3nt,CDR3aa
NA,TRBV12-3/TRBV12-4,TRBJ2-5,NA,TGTGCCAGCAGTCCCGCCGGGGGTCTGGACAGAACGCAAGAGACCCAGTACTTC,CASSPAGGLDRTQETQYF
TRBD1,TRBV6-5,TRBJ2-7,NA,TGTGCCAGCAGTTACTCCCGGGACAGCTCCTACGAGCAGTACTTC,CASSYSRDSSYEQYF
NA,TRBV18,TRBJ1-1,NA,TGTGCCAGCTCACCACCGTTAGTGATGAACACTGAAGCTTTCTTT,CASSPPLVMNTEAFF
NA,TRBV29-1,TRBJ2-3,NA,TGCAGCGTTGCGACAGGGAGACTAGTTCGGTATTTT,CSVATGRLVRYF
NA,TRBV4-1,TRBJ1-2,many,TGCGCCAGCAGCCTAACCGGGGGACACTATGGCTACACCTTC,CASSLTGGHYGYTF
TRBD2,TRBV6-1,TRBJ2-3,NA,TGTGCCAGCAAAATGGGCGGGAGTAGCACAGATACGCAGTATTTT,CASKMGGSSTDTQYF
NA,TRBV7-6,TRBJ1-6,NA,TGTGCCAGCAGCCTAGGGACGGAGAGTAATTCACCCCTCCACTTT,CASSLGTESNSPLHF
NA,TRBV6-2/TRBV6-3,TRBJ1-1,few,TGTGCCAGCAGTTGGCAGGCGAACACTGAAGCTTTCTTT,CASSWQANTEAFF
TRBD2,TRBV7-7,TRBJ2-1,NA,TGTGCTAGCAGCTTACGCGGGGGGGCCTACAATGAGCAGTTCTTC,CASSLRGGAYNEQFF
NA,TRBV7-8,TRBJ1-2,NA,TGTGCCAGCAGCTTCCGGGACGGCTATGGCTACACCTTC,CASSFRDGYGYTF
NA,TRBV7-9,TRBJ2-7,NA,TGTGCCAGCAGCCCTCATGGGGACGAGCAGTACTTC,CASSPHGDEQYF
TRBD2,TRBV5-4,TRBJ2-3,few,TGTGCCAGCAGCCGTTATAGCGGGGGTAGGGCAGATACGCAGTATTTT,CASSRYSGGRADTQYF
NA,TRBV10-2,TRBJ2-7,few,TGCGCCAGCAGTGAACCTGGGACGGCCTACGAGCAGTACTTC,CASSEPGTAYEQYF
NA,TRBV3-1,TRBJ1-1,many,TGTGCCAGCAGGGACACCAAGGAGGCTTTCTTT,CASRDTKEAFF
NA,TRBV19,TRBJ2-1,few,TGTGCCAGTAGCAGGACCCAATGGGGGCGTAGTGGCTACAATGAGCAGTTCTTC,CASSRTQWGRSGYNEQFF
TRBD2,TRBV7-9,TRBJ2-1,many,TGTGCCAGCAGCGACAGGACTAGCGGGGACAATGAGCAGTTCTTC,CASSDRTSGDNEQFF
NA,TRBV28,TRBJ2-7,few,TGTGCCAGCAGTTTCGGGAGTGGGGTTGTGGACTTC,CASSFGSGVVDF
NA,TRBV5-1,TRBJ1-1,few,TGCGCCAGCAGCTCGGACAGTTGGGGGACTGAAGCTTTCTTT,CASSSDSWGTEAFF
TRBD1,TRBV2,TRBJ1-1,NA,TGTGCCAGCAGTGTAGACAGGGGGCTCACTGAAGCTTTCTTT,CASSVDRGLTEAFF
TRBD2,TRBV11-2,TRBJ2-1,many,TGTGCCAGCCACCCCCTAGCGGGAGGGCCGTATGAGCAGTTCTTC,CASHPLAGGPYEQFF
TRBD2,TRBV6-2/TRBV6-3,TRBJ2-1,few,TGTGCCAGCAGTTCGAGAGGGAGCGGGGGCCCAGGCTCCTACAATGAGCAGTTCTTC,CASSSRGSGGPGSYNEQFF
TRBD1,TRBV7-9,TRBJ1-2,many,TGTGCCAGCAGCCTACGACAGGGGAACTATGGCTACACCTTC,CASSLRQGNYGYTF
NA,TRBV7-1,TRBJ2-1,once,TGTGCCAGCAGTCATTCGGTTGAGCAGTTCTTC,CASSHSVEQFF
NA,TRBV18,TRBJ1-5,many,TGTGCCAGCAGTCCCCAAGGCAATCAGCCCCAGCATTTT,CASSPQGNQPQHF
NA,TRBV5-1,TRBJ2-3,NA,TGCGCCAGCAGCTTGTTGCAGGGAGGAGATACGCAGTATTTT,CASSLLQGGDTQYF
NA,TRBV12-3/TRBV12-4,TRBJ1-6,few,TGTGCCAGCAGTTCAGCGCACGGGAGCTCCTATAATTCACCCCTCCACTTT,CASSSAHGSSYNSPLHF
NA,TRBV15,TRBJ1-1,NA,TGTGCCACCAGCAGAGATCGGGGCGCGAACACTGAAGCTTTCTTT,CATSRDRGANTEAFF
TRBD2,TRBV2,TRBJ2-1,few,TGTGCCAGCACACTAGCGGGGGGCAATCTTTACAATGAGCAGTTCTTC,CASTLAGGNLYNEQFF
NA,TRBV10-3,TRBJ1-1,many,TGTGCCATCAGGACGGGACGGGAGAACACTGAAGCTTTCTTT,CAIRTGRENTEAFF
NA,TRBV20-1,TRBJ1-3,few,TGCAGTGCCCAGATAACAGGGCGCTCTGGAAACACCATATATTTT,CSAQITGRSGNTIYF
NA,TRBV27,TRBJ2-7,few,TGTGCCAGCAGCGGTACAGGGTCCCACGAGCAGTACTTC,CASSGTGSHEQYF
TRBD1,TRBV29-1,TRBJ2-7,NA,TGCAGCGCCCTCCCGGGACAGGGGGCCTACGAGCAGTACTTC,CSALPGQGAYEQYF
NA,TRBV7-2,TRBJ1-2,few,TGTGCCAGCAGCCACCACAGGGATGTTCTCTATGGCTACACCTTC,CASSHHRDVLYGYTF
TRBD1,TRBV3-1,TRBJ1-1,many,TGTGCCAGCAGCCAGGGACAGCAACACACTGAAGCTTTCTTT,CASSQGQQHTEAFF
NA,TRBV24-1,TRBJ2-5,NA,TGTGCCACCAGTGATTTTGGGCATGTTCTGGGCCAAGAGACCCAGTACTTC,CATSDFGHVLGQETQYF
NA,TRBV7-9,TRBJ2-7,NA,TGTGCCAGCAGCCTCCTTTCGGCGGTGCCTTACGAGCAGCACTTC,CASSLLSAVPYEQHF
TRBD1,TRBV30,TRBJ1-2,few,TGTGCCTGGAGCAGACAGGGTCCCCCTTATGGCTACACCTTC,CAWSRQGPPYGYTF
TRBD2,TRBV20-1,TRBJ2-2,NA,TGCAGTGCTAGGACTGGTGACAGCGGGAGTGTCACCGGGGAGCTGTTTTTT,CSARTGDSGSVTGELFF
NA,TRBV19,TRBJ1-2,few,TGTGCCAGTAGGAAACAGGCTGACTATGGCTACACCTTC,CASRKQADYGYTF
NA,TRBV12-3/TRBV12-4,TRBJ1-2,NA,TGTGCCAGCAGTTTAAGACTACAGGGCTACACCTTC,CASSLRLQGYTF
TRBD2,TRBV18,TRBJ2-5,NA,TGTGCCAGCTCACAAAGGACTAGCGTGGAGACCCAGTACTTC,CASSQRTSVETQYF